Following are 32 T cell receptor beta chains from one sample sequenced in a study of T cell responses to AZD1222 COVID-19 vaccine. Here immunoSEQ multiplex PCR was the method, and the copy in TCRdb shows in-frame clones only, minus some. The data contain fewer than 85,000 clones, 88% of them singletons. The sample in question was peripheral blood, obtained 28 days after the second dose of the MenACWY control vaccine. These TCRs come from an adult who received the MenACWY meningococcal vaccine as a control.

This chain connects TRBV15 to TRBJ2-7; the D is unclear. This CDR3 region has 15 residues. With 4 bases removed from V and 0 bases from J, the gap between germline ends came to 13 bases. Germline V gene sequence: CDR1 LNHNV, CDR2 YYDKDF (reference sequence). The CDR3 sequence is CATSTPQSPSYEQYF. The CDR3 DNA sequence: TGTGCCACCAGCACACCGCAGTCCCCCTCCTACGAGCAGTACTTC.

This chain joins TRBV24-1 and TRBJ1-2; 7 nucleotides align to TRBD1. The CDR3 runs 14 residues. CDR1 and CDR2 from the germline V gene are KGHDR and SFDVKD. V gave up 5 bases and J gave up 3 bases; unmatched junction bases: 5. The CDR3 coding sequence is TGTGCCACCAGTGCCCCCGACAGGGACTATGGCTACACCTTC. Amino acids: CATSAPDRDYGYTF.

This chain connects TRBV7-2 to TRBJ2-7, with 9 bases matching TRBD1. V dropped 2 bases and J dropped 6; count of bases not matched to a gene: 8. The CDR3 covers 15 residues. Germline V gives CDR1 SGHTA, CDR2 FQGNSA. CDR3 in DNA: TGTGCCAGCAGCTTACGCAGGACAGGGGTGGGCGAGCAGTACTTC. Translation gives CASSLRRTGVGEQYF.

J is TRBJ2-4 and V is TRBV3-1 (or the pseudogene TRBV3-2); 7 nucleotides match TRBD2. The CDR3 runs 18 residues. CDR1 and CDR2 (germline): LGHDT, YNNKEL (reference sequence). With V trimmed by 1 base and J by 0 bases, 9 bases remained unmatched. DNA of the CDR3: TGTGCCAGCAGCCAAGGGCCCGAGCGGGGTACAGCCAAAAACATTCAGTACTTC. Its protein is CASSQGPERGTAKNIQYF.

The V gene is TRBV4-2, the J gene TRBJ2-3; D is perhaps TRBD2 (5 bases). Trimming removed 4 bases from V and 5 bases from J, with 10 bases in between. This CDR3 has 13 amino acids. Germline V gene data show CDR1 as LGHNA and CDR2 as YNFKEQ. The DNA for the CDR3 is TGTGCCAGCAGCCCCGAAGAGGGAGATACGCAGTATTTT. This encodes CASSPEEGDTQYF.

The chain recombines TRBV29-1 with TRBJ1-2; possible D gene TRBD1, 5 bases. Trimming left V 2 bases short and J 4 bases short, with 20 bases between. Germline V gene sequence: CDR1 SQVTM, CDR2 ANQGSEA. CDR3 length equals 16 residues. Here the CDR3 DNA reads TGCAGCGTTGAAAACCCAGGGCCCATAACCTCCTATGGCTACACCTTC. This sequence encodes CSVENPGPITSYGYTF.

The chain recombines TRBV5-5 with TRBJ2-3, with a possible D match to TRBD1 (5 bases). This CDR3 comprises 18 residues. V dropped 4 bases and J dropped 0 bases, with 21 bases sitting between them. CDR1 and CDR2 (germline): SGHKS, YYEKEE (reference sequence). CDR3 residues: CASSPASLGHYSTDTQYF. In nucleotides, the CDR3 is TGTGCCAGCAGCCCTGCCAGCCTTGGACACTACAGCACAGATACGCAGTATTTT.

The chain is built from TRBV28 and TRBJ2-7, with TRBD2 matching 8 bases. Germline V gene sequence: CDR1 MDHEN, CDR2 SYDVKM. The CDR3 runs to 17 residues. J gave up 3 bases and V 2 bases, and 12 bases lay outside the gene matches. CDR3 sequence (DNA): TGTGCCAGCAGTTTACACCCCTCGGGCGGGGGGATCTACGAGCAGTACTTC. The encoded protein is CASSLHPSGGGIYEQYF.

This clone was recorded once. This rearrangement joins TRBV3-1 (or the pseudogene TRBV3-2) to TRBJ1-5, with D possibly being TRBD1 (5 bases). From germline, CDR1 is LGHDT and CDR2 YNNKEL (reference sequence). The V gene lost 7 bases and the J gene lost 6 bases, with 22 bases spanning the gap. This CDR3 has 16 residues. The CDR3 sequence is CASTHTPGDSCQPQHF. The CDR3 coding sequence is TGTGCCAGCACCCACACCCCAGGAGACAGTTGTCAGCCCCAGCATTTT.

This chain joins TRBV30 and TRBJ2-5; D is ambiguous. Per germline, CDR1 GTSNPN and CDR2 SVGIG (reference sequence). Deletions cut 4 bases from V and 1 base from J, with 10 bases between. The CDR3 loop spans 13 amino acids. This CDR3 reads CAWTTMIQETQYF. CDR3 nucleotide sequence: TGTGCCTGGACCACTATGATCCAAGAGACCCAGTACTTC.

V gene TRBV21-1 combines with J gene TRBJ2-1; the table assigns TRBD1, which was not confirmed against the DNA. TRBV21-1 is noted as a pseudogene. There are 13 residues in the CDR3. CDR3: CASSIGGAGDEFF. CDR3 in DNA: TGTGCCAGCAGCATTGGGGGTGCAGGGGACGAGTTCTTC.

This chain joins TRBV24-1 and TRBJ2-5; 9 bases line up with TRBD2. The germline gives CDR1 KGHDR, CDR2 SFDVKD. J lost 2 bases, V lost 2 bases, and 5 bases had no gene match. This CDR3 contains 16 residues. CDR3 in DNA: TGTGCCACCAGTGATTCCCCAGCGGGAGGACAAGAGACCCAGTACTTC. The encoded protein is CATSDSPAGGQETQYF.

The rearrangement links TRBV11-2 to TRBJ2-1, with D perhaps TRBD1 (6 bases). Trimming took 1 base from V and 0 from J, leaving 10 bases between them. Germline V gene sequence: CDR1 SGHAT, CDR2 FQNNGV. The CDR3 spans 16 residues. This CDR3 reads CASSLGQGSSYNEQFF. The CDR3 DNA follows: TGTGCCAGCAGCTTAGGGCAGGGGAGCTCCTACAATGAGCAGTTCTTC.

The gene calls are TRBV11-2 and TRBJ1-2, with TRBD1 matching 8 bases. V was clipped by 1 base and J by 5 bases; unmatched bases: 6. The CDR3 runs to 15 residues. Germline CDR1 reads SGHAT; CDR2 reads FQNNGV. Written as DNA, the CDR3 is TGTGCCAGCAGCTTAGGCGCCGGACAGGGTTATGGCTACACCTTC. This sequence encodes CASSLGAGQGYGYTF.

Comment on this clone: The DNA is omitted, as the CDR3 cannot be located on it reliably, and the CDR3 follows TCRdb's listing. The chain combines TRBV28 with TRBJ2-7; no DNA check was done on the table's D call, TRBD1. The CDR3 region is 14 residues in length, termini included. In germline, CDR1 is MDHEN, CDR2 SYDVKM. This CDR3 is CASSTSDRSYEQYF.

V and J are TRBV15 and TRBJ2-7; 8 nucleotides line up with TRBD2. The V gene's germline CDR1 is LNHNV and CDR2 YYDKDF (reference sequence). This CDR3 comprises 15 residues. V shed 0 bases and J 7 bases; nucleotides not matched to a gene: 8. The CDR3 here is CATSRDISGVTEQYF. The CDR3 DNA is TGTGCCACCAGCAGAGATATTAGCGGGGTAACTGAGCAGTACTTC.

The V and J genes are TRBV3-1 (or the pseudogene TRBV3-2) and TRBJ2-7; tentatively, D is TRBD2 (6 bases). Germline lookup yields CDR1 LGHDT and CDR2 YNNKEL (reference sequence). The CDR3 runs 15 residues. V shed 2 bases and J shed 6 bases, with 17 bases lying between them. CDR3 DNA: TGTGCCAGCAGCCAATGGTCGGAGGGGTCCGCCGAGCAGTACTTC. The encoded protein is CASSQWSEGSAEQYF.

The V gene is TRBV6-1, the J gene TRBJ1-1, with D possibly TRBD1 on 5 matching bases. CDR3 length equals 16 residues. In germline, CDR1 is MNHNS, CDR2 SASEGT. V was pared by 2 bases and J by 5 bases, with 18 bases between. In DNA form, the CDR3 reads TGTGCCAGCAGTGAAAACCCTTGGGGGGGGAAGACTGAAGCTTTCTTT. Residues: CASSENPWGGKTEAFF.

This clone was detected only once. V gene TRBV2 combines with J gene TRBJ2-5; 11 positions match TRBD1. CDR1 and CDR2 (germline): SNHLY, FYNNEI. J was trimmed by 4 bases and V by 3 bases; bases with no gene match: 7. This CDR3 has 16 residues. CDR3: CASSDRDRGFGETQYF. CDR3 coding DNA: TGTGCCAGCAGTGACCGGGACAGGGGGTTCGGAGAGACCCAGTACTTC.

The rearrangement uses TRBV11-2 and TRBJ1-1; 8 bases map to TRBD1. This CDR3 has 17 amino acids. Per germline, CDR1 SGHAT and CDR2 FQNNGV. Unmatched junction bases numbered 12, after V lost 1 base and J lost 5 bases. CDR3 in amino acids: CASSLVGRGPLGTEAFF. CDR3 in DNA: TGTGCCAGCAGCTTAGTAGGCAGGGGGCCCCTGGGGACTGAAGCTTTCTTT. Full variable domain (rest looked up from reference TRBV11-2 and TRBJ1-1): EAGVAQSPRYKIIEKRQSVAFWCNPISGHATLYWYQQILGQGPKLLIQFQNNGVVDDSQLPKDRFSAERLKGVDSTLKIQPAKLEDSAVYLCASSLVGRGPLGTEAFFGQGTRLTVV.

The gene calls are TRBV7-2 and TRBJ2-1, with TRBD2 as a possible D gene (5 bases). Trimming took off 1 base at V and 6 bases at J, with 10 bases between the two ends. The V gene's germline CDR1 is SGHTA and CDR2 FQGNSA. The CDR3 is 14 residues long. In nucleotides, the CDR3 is TGTGCCAGCAGCTTAGGGTCGGGGTTCAATGAGCAGTTCTTC. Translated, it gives CASSLGSGFNEQFF.

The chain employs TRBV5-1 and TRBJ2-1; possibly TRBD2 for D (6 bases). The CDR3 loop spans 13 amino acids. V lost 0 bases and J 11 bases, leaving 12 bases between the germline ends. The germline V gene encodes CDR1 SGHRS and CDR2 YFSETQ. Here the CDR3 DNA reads TGCGCCAGCAGCTTGGAAGGCGGGGCTCAGCAGTTCTTC. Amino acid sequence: CASSLEGGAQQFF.

This chain's CDR3 is CATSDGTGRQYF. CDR3 in DNA: TGTGCCACCAGTGACGGGACAGGGCGGCAGTACTTC. J is TRBJ2-7 and V is TRBV24-1; TRBD1 agrees at 9 bases. This CDR3 comprises 12 residues. CDR1 and CDR2 from the germline V gene are KGHDR and SFDVKD. V lost 4 bases and J lost 9; bases outside the gene matches: 3.

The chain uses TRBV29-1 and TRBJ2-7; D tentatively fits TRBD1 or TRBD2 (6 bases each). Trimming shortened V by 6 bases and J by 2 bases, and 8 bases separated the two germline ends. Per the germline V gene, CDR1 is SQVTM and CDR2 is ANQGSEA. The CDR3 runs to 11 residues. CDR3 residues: CSVGGTYEQYF. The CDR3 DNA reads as TGCAGCGTGGGGGGCACCTACGAGCAGTACTTC.

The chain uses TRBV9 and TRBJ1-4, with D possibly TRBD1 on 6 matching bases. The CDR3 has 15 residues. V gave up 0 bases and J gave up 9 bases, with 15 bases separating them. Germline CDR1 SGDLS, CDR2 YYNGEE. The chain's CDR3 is CASSVGRGTSQKLFF. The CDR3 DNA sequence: TGTGCCAGCAGCGTAGGGAGGGGGACGTCACAAAAACTGTTTTTT.

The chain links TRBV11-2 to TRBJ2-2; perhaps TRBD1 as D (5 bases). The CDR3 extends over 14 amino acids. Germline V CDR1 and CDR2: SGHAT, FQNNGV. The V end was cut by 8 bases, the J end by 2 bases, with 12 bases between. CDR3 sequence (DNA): TGTGCCAGCCGGGCAGGGCTTAACACCGGGGAGCTGTTTTTT. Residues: CASRAGLNTGELFF. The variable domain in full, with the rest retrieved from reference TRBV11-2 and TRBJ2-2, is EAGVAQSPRYKIIEKRQSVAFWCNPISGHATLYWYQQILGQGPKLLIQFQNNGVVDDSQLPKDRFSAERLKGVDSTLKIQPAKLEDSAVYLCASRAGLNTGELFFGEGSRLTVL.

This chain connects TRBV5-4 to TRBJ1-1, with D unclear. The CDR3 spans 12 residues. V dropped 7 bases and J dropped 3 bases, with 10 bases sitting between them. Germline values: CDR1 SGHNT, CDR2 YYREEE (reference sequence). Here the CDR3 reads CASGRGDTEAFF. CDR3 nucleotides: TGTGCCAGCGGCCGCGGGGACACTGAAGCTTTCTTT.

The CDR3 sequence: CASSQPGGYTIYF. The CDR3 DNA reads as TGTGCCAGCAGCCAGCCAGGGGGGTACACCATATATTTT. The chain recombines TRBV11-2 with TRBJ1-3, with TRBD1 matching over 7 bases. The junction had 6 bases not matched to a gene; V was cut back by 5 bases and J by 8 bases. Looked up from germline, CDR1 is SGHAT and CDR2 is FQNNGV. The CDR3 spans 13 residues.

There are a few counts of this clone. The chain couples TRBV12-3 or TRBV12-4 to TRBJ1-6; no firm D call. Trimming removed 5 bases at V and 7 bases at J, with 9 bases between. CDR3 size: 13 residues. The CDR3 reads CASSARHNSPLHF. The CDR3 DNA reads TGTGCCAGCAGTGCGCGACACAATTCACCCCTCCACTTT.

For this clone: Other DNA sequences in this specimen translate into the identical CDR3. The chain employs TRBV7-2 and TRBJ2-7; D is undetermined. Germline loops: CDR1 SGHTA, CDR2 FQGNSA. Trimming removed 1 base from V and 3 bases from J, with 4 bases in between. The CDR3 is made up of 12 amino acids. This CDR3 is CASSLGDYEQYF. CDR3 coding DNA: TGTGCCAGCAGCTTAGGGGACTACGAGCAGTACTTC.

The CDR3: CATRQSTDTQYF. In nucleotides, the CDR3 is TGTGCCACCAGACAGAGCACAGATACGCAGTATTTT. The rearrangement uses TRBV19 and TRBJ2-3; tentatively, D is TRBD1 (5 bases). Germline-derived CDR1 and CDR2 are LNHDA and SQIVND (reference sequence). The CDR3 length is 12 residues. V was trimmed by 10 bases and J by 0 bases, leaving 8 bases between them. The entire variable domain, with the rest obtained from reference TRBV19 and TRBJ2-3, is as follows: DGGITQSPKYLFRKEGQNVTLSCEQNLNHDAMYWYRQDPGQGLRLIYYSQIVNDFQKGDIAEGYSVSREKKESFPLTVTSAQKNPTAFYLCATRQSTDTQYFGPGTRLTVL.

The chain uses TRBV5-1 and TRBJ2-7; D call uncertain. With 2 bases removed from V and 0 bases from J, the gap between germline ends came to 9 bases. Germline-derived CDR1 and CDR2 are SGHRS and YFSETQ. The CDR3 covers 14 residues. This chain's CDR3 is CASSFTASSYEQYF. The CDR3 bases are TGCGCCAGCAGCTTTACCGCTAGCTCCTACGAGCAGTACTTC. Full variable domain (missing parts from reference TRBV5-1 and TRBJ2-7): KAGVTQTPRYLIKTRGQQVTLSCSPISGHRSVSWYQQTPGQGLQFLFEYFSETQRNKGNFPGRFSGRQFSNSRSEMNVSTLELGDSALYLCASSFTASSYEQYFGPGTRLTVT.